This section outlines one T cell receptor (beta chain) sequence together with its context. The data originate from a study of blood T cell repertoires in COVID-19. Whole-study context: The cDNA or gDNA used as material had been derived from T cells, B-cell-depleted T cells, or PBMCs.

The CDR3 is 14 amino acids. The germline gives CDR1 SGHTS, CDR2 YDEGEE. Germline trimming cut 4 bases from V and 0 bases from J; bases unmatched to any gene: 3. Repertoires were generated with immunoSEQ multiplex PCR, while TCRdb's copy carries only in-frame clones and drops some. The table records roughly 310,000 clones, 90% of them present only once. V and J are TRBV5-8 and TRBJ2-7, with 8 bases aligning to TRBD1. The clonotype originates from a man aged 55 to 70 who had recovered from COVID-19. The sequenced sample consisted of PBMCs or T cells enriched from blood (not recorded which). DNA for the CDR3: TGTGCCAGCAGCCCCGGACAGGGCTCCTACGAGCAGTACTTC. This translates into CASSPGQGSYEQYF.